Following are 19 T cell receptor beta chains from one sample sequenced in a study of cytomegalovirus exposure and HLA in healthy donors. In the PCR, 60 Vbeta and 13 Jbeta primers were used. Sequencing used immunoSEQ multiplex PCR; TCRdb keeps in-frame clones, though not all of them. The data contain about 150,000 clones, roughly 75% of them singletons. The sample was PBMCs. The receptors stem from a woman aged 45-65 years in good health and CMV-seropositive.

The chain employs TRBV7-6 and TRBJ2-7; 9 bases agree with TRBD1. The CDR3 loop spans 15 amino acids. After removal of 1 base from V and 1 base from J, the junction contained 2 bases not matched to a gene. The germline V gene has CDR1 SGHVS and CDR2 FNYEAQ. The DNA for the CDR3 is TGTGCCAGCAGCTTAGACGGACAGGGGTCCTACGAGCAGTACTTC. Residues: CASSLDGQGSYEQYF.

This chain connects TRBV15 to TRBJ1-1; 8 bases agree with TRBD1. Germline CDR1 is LNHNV and CDR2 is YYDKDF (reference sequence). V lost 1 base, J lost 2 bases, and 9 bases stayed unmatched. This CDR3 is built from 17 residues. CDR3 region: CATSRGLTGGRNTEAFF. Written as DNA, the CDR3 is TGTGCCACCAGCAGAGGACTTACAGGGGGAAGAAACACTGAAGCTTTCTTT.

The V call is TRBV5-1, the J call TRBJ2-6, with D hard to call. The CDR3 is 14 amino acids. Trimming took 4 bases from V and 0 from J, leaving 5 bases between them. Germline CDR1 is SGHRS and CDR2 is YFSETQ. CDR3 amino acids: CASSPPSGANVLTF. The CDR3 DNA follows: TGCGCCAGCAGCCCTCCCTCTGGGGCCAACGTCCTGACTTTC. Full variable domain (missing parts from reference TRBV5-1 and TRBJ2-6): KAGVTQTPRYLIKTRGQQVTLSCSPISGHRSVSWYQQTPGQGLQFLFEYFSETQRNKGNFPGRFSGRQFSNSRSEMNVSTLELGDSALYLCASSPPSGANVLTFGAGSRLTVL.

In its sample, this clone was seen a few times. The V call is TRBV18, the J call TRBJ2-3; D perhaps matches TRBD2 (5 bases). V was shortened by 6 bases and J by 6 bases, with 16 bases between the two germline ends. The CDR3 runs 14 residues. Germline V gives CDR1 KGHSH, CDR2 LQKENI. The CDR3 protein is CASSRPWTSDTQYF. CDR3 sequence (DNA): TGTGCCAGCTCGCGACCCTGGACTTCGGATACGCAGTATTTT.

This chain connects TRBV7-2 to TRBJ1-5; D is unresolved. The germline CDR1 and CDR2 sequences are SGHTA and FQGNSA. The CDR3 has 16 amino acids. V was clipped by 1 base and J by 1 base, with 11 bases between them. The CDR3 spells CASSLVPDLSNQPQHF. In nucleotides, the CDR3 is TGTGCCAGCAGCTTAGTCCCAGATTTAAGCAATCAGCCCCAGCATTTT.

A single count supports this clone. The chain has TRBV28 and TRBJ1-1; TRBD1 matches 8 bases. J lost 1 base, V lost 6 bases, and 10 bases had no gene match. There are 16 residues in the CDR3. Germline CDR1 and CDR2: MDHEN and SYDVKM. The CDR3 is CASSNGTGLTNTEAFF. CDR3 sequence (DNA): TGTGCCAGCAGCAACGGGACAGGACTGACGAACACTGAAGCTTTCTTT.

The chain carries TRBV27 and TRBJ2-7, with 8 bases lining up with TRBD2. The CDR3 length is 15 residues. After removal of 5 bases from V and 5 bases from J, the junction contained 11 bases not matched to a gene. The germline gives CDR1 MNHEY, CDR2 SMNVEV (reference sequence). CDR3 DNA sequence: TGTGCCAGCAGTCCGCCAGCGGGGGAAATGAACGAGCAGTACTTC. Amino acids: CASSPPAGEMNEQYF.

The chain uses TRBV9 and TRBJ2-1, with 9 nucleotides matching TRBD2. Trimming cost V 3 bases and J 0 bases; bases outside gene matches: 19. The CDR3 loop spans 21 amino acids. Germline lookup yields CDR1 SGDLS and CDR2 YYNGEE. The CDR3 sequence: CASSAEGGRGGPPSSYNEQFF. DNA for the CDR3: TGTGCCAGCAGCGCCGAGGGCGGGCGGGGGGGCCCACCCAGCTCCTACAATGAGCAGTTCTTC. Combining the CDR3 with reference TRBV9 and TRBJ2-1 gives the whole variable domain DSGVTQTPKHLITATGQRVTLRCSPRSGDLSVYWYQQSLDQGLQFLIQYYNGEERAKGNILERFSAQQFPDLHSELNLSSLELGDSALYFCASSAEGGRGGPPSSYNEQFFGPGTRLTVL.

The rearrangement uses TRBV7-3 and TRBJ2-3, with 13 bases aligning to TRBD2. CDR3 size: 16 residues. CDR1 and CDR2 from the germline V gene are SGHTA and FQGTGA. Trimming at V came to 3 bases and at J to 6 bases, leaving 6 bases not matched to a gene. CDR3: CASSLGTSGRVDTQYF. CDR3 bases: TGTGCCAGCAGCTTGGGAACTAGCGGGAGGGTGGATACGCAGTATTTT.

This clone was seen a few times. The rearrangement links TRBV7-8 to TRBJ1-1, with TRBD1 as a possible D gene (5 bases). Germline V lookup: CDR1 SGHVS, CDR2 FQNEAQ. The CDR3 spans 14 residues. V shed 4 bases and J shed 2 bases, with 11 bases lying between them. CDR3 coding DNA: TGTGCCAGCAGCTCACAGGCGGTTAACACTGAAGCTTTCTTT. Translated: CASSSQAVNTEAFF.

V usage is TRBV5-1 and J usage is TRBJ2-1, with 8 bases matching TRBD1. V lost 6 bases to trimming and J lost 6 bases; unmatched junction nucleotides: 11. The CDR3 has 15 amino acids. Looked up from germline, CDR1 is SGHRS and CDR2 is YFSETQ. CDR3 sequence: CASTDWTGFTNEQFF. CDR3 nucleotides: TGCGCCAGCACCGACTGGACAGGGTTCACCAATGAGCAGTTCTTC.

The V and J genes are TRBV10-1 and TRBJ1-5; 9 nucleotides line up with TRBD1. From germline, CDR1 is WNHNN and CDR2 SYGVQD (reference sequence). The length of the CDR3 is 16 residues. V shed 8 bases and J 2 bases; nucleotides not matched to a gene: 10. The chain's CDR3 is CASRSTGGACNQPQHF. In DNA, the CDR3 is TGCGCCAGCCGTAGCACAGGGGGCGCTTGCAATCAGCCCCAGCATTTT.

CDR3 amino acids: CASSPLDRGPGNEQFF. In DNA form, the CDR3 reads TGTGCCAGCTCACCGCTTGACAGGGGGCCGGGGAATGAGCAGTTCTTC. The rearrangement joins TRBV18 to TRBJ2-1, with 10 nucleotides matching TRBD1. CDR3 length: 16 amino acids. Trimming cost V 3 bases and J 7 bases; bases outside gene matches: 9. In germline, CDR1 is KGHSH, CDR2 LQKENI.

J is TRBJ2-1 and V is TRBV19; the match to TRBD2 covers 11 bases. Germline values: CDR1 LNHDA, CDR2 SQIVND (reference sequence). The CDR3 covers 16 residues. The J segment lost 5 bases and the V segment lost 4 bases, leaving 7 bases of the junction unmatched. The CDR3 sequence is CASSSSGTSGDNEQFF. DNA of the CDR3: TGTGCCAGTAGTAGCTCCGGGACTAGCGGAGACAATGAGCAGTTCTTC.

The chain links TRBV11-2 to TRBJ2-7, with TRBD1 as a possible D gene (5 bases). V lost 3 bases and J lost 5, with 5 bases in between. Germline assignment: CDR1 SGHAT and CDR2 FQNNGV. The CDR3 has 11 amino acids. The CDR3: CASSLTDEQYF. Here the CDR3 DNA reads TGTGCCAGCAGCTTGACAGACGAGCAGTACTTC.

The gene calls are TRBV10-3 and TRBJ2-7, with a possible D match to TRBD2 (5 bases). Germline V lookup: CDR1 ENHRY, CDR2 SYGVKD. The CDR3 contains 10 residues. V lost 10 bases, J lost 3 bases, and 7 bases lay in between. CDR3 protein: CAKTSYEQYF. The CDR3 coding sequence is TGTGCCAAAACTAGCTACGAGCAGTACTTC.

In its sample, this clone was seen a few times. The CDR3 protein is CASSPGQGGQPQHF. DNA of the CDR3: TGTGCCAGCTCACCAGGACAGGGAGGTCAGCCCCAGCATTTT. The J gene is TRBJ1-5, the V gene TRBV18; 8 nucleotides agree with TRBD1. CDR3 length: 14 residues. Germline V gives CDR1 KGHSH, CDR2 LQKENI. Trimming took 2 bases from V and 6 from J; bases not matched to a gene: 3. The full variable domain, its missing parts supplied by reference TRBV18 and TRBJ1-5, is NAGVMQNPRHLVRRRGQEARLRCSPMKGHSHVYWYRQLPEEGLKFMVYLQKENIIDESGMPKERFSAEFPKEGPSILRIQQVVRGDSAAYFCASSPGQGGQPQHFGDGTRLSIL.

This chain joins TRBV27 and TRBJ1-5, with 7 positions matching TRBD1. The CDR3 length is 20 residues. The J segment lost 0 bases and the V segment lost 6 bases, leaving 20 bases of the junction unmatched. CDR1 and CDR2 from the germline V gene are MNHEY and SMNVEV (reference sequence). The CDR3, as DNA: TGTGCCAGCAGCCAAAGACTAGGGACAGTTCTAGGATATAGCAATCAGCCCCAGCATTTT. Its translation: CASSQRLGTVLGYSNQPQHF.

This chain connects TRBV2 to TRBJ2-3; D is possibly TRBD1 (6 bases). This CDR3 spans 17 amino acids. V shed 4 bases and J shed 3 bases, with 20 bases lying between them. Looked up from germline, CDR1 is SNHLY and CDR2 is FYNNEI. The CDR3 DNA reads as TGTGCCAGCAGTGGAGGGTGGGCGTCCAGGGGTACAGATACGCAGTATTTT. Protein product: CASSGGWASRGTDTQYF.